The entry below gives a single T cell receptor beta chain sequence along with its context. As yet, its antigen is unknown. This sample stems from a study of cytomegalovirus exposure and HLA in healthy donors. Whole-study context: Ancestry clustering placed 70% to 90% of approximately 370 genotyped donors in the Caucasian-associated cluster.

Trimming cost V 5 bases and J 10 bases, with 21 bases left between them. Germline assignment: CDR1 MNHEY and CDR2 SVGAGI. This CDR3 spans 14 amino acids. Primers included in the PCR were 60 Vbeta and 13 Jbeta primers. Clones were sequenced by immunoSEQ multiplex PCR, and TCRdb holds only the in-frame ones, with some missing. The sample data list approximately 93,000 clones. Overall study results and limits: It was approximately 150 TCR beta chains that were listed as cytomegalovirus-associated.

This clonotype was obtained from a woman younger than 45 in good health and CMV-seronegative. The gene calls are TRBV6-5 and TRBJ2-7; a weak D match, TRBD1 (5 bases). Sequences were obtained from PBMCs. The CDR3 coding sequence is TGTGCCAGCAGTGACTTATCCAGGGAAACGAATCAGTACTTC. It is translated as CASSDLSRETNQYF.